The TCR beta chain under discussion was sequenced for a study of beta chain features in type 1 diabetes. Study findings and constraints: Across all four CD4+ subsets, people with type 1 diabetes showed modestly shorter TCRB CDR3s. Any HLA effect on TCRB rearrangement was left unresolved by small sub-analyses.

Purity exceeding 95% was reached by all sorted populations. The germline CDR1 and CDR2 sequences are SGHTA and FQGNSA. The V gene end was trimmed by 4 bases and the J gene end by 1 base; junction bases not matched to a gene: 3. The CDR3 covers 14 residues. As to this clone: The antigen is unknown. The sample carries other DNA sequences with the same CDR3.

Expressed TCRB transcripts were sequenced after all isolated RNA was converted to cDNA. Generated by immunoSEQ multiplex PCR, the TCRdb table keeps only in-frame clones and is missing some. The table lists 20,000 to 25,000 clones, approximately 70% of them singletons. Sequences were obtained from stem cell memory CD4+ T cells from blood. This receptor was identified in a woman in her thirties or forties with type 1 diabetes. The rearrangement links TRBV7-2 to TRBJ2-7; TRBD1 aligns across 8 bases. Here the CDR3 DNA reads TGTGCCAGCAGCTCCGGGACAGGATCCTACGAGCAGTACTTC. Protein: CASSSGTGSYEQYF.